The T cell receptor beta chain described here comes from a study of blood T cell repertoires in COVID-19. The trim removed 4 bases at V and 10 bases at J, leaving 7 bases unmatched. Germline CDR1 and CDR2: MNHNS and SASEGT. CDR3 length: 16 residues. In terms of age and location, participants ranged from roughly 18 to 95 years and lived in about 25 US areas. Participant-given clinical history determined each cohort assignment. Recovered status in Cohort 3 required two negative PCRs, clearance, or symptom resolution. Methods used by the authors: From reference gene primer amplification, estimates of nucleated cell counts were derived. This table comes from immunoSEQ multiplex PCR, and its TCRdb copy is limited to in-frame clones, with some not included. V and J calls and clone size come straight from that table; D and trimming were deduced from the DNA. The sample has approximately 230,000 clones; just over 90% are singletons.

Sample: PBMCs or T cells enriched from blood (not recorded which). The chain couples TRBV6-1 to TRBJ2-1; 16 bases agree with TRBD2. This sequence originates from a woman aged 18-29 years who had recovered from COVID-19. CDR3 bases: TGTGCCAGCAGTGTACATGGGACTAGCGGGGGGGAGGAGCAGTTCTTC. Residues: CASSVHGTSGGEEQFF.